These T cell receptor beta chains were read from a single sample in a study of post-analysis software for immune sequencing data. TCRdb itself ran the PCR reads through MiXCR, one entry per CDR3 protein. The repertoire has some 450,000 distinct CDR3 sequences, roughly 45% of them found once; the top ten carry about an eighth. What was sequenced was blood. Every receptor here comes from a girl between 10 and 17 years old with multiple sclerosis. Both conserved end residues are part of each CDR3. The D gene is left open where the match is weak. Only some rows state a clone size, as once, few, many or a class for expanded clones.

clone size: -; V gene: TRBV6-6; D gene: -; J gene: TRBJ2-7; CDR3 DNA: TGTGCCGGCAGCAACGGGGGCCGGGGATACGAGCAGTACTTC; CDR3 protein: CAGSNGGRGYEQYF
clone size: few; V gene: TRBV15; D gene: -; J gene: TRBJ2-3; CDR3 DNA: TGTGCCACCACCCAGCAAACAGATACGCAGTATTTT; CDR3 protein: CATTQQTDTQYF
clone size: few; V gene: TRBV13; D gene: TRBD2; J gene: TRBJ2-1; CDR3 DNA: TGTGCCAGCAGCTTAAGACTAGCGGGAGAGACAAGATACAATGAGCAGTTCTTC; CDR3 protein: CASSLRLAGETRYNEQFF
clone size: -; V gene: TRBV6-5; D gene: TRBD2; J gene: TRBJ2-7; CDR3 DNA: TGTGCCAGCAGACCCGGGGTAGCGGGAGGCTACGAGCAGTACTTC; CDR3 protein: CASRPGVAGGYEQYF
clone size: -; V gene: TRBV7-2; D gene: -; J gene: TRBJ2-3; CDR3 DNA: TGTGCCAGCAGCTTAGTTCCGGGAGAAGTGGGTACGCAGTATTTT; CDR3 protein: CASSLVPGEVGTQYF
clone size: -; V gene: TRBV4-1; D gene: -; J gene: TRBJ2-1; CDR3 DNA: TGCGCCAGCAGCCAAGAGGGTACCTTGGGGAATGAGCAGTTCTTC; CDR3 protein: CASSQEGTLGNEQFF
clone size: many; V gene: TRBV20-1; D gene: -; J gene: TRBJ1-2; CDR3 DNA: TGCAGTGCTAGAGGACCGAGCTATGGCTACACCTTC; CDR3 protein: CSARGPSYGYTF
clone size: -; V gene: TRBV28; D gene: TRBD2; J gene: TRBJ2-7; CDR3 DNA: TGTGCCAGCAGCCGTGGACTAGCGGGAACCTACGAGCAGTACTTC; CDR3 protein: CASSRGLAGTYEQYF
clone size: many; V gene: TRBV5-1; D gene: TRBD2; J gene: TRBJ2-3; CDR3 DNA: TGCGCCAGCAGCGGACAGACTAGCGGGAGCACAGATACGCAGTATTTT; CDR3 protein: CASSGQTSGSTDTQYF
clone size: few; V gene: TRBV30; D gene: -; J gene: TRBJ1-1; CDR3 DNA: TGTGCCTGGAGTGATGACAGCCGAGGGGACACTGAAGCTTTCTTT; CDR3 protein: CAWSDDSRGDTEAFF
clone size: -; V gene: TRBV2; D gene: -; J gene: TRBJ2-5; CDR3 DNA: TGTGCCAGCTTGGAGACCCAGTACTTC; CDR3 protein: CASLETQYF
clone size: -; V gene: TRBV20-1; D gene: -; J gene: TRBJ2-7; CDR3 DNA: TGCAGTGCCTGGGACTTTCTCGACGAGCAGTACTTC; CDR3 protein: CSAWDFLDEQYF
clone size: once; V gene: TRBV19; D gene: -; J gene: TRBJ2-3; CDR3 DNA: TGTGCCAGTAAGGACAGACCCGGAAGAGCAGATACGCAGTATTTT; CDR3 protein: CASKDRPGRADTQYF
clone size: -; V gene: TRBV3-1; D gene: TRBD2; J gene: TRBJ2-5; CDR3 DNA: TGTGCCAGCAGCGTAAGGAGCGGGACTAGCAGAGAGACCCAGTACTTC; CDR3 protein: CASSVRSGTSRETQYF
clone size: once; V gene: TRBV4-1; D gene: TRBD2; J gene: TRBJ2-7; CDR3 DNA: TGCGCCGGCAGCCAAGATAAGGGACTAGCGGGGTACGAGCAGTACTTC; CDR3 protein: CAGSQDKGLAGYEQYF
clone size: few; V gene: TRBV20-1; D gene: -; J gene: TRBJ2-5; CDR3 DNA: TGCAGTGCTAGTTCCCTTTATAGGCTGGAGACCCAGTACTTC; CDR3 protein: CSASSLYRLETQYF
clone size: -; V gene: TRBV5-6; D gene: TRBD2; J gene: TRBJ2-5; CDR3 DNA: TGTGCCAGCAGCCGGACTAGTTCTGAGACCCAGTACTTC; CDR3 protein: CASSRTSSETQYF
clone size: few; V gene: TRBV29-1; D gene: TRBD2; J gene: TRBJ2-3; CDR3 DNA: TGCAGCGTTGGCACTAGCGGCTCTAGCACAGATACGCAGTATTTT; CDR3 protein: CSVGTSGSSTDTQYF
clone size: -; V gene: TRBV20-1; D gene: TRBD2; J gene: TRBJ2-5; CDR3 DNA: TGCAGTGCTAGGCTCCTAGCGGTCCAAGAGACCCAGTACTTC; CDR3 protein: CSARLLAVQETQYF
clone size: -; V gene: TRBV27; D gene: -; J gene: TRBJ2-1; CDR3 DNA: TGTGCCAGCAGTTTCCCGGGGGCGAATGAGCAGTTCTTC; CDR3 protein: CASSFPGANEQFF
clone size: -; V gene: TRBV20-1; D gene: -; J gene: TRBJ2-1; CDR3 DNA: TGCAGTGCTAGGGACACCTCATACAATGGGCAGTTCTTC; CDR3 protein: CSARDTSYNGQFF
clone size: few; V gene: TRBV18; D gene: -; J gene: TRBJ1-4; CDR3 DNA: TGTGCCAGCTCACCCGGGGATCGAGAAAGACTGTTTTTT; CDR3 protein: CASSPGDRERLFF
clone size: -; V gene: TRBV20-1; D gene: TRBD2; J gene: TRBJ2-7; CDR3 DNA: TGCAGTGCTAGGGCTACTAGCGTTCGCGAGCAGTACTTC; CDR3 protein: CSARATSVREQYF
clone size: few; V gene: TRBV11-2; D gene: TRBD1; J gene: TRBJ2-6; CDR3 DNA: TGTGCCAGCAGGCCTAACAGGGGCTCTGGGGCCAACGTCCTGACTTTC; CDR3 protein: CASRPNRGSGANVLTF
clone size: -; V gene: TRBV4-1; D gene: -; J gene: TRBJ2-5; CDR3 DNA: TGCGCCAGCAGCCCGGACTCAGGGGCAGAGACCCAGTACTTC; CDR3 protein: CASSPDSGAETQYF
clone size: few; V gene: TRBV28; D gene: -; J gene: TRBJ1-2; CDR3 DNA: TGTGCCAGCAGCTCCTGGCAGCGCTTAAGAAAAAACTATGGCTACACCTTC; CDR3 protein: CASSSWQRLRKNYGYTF
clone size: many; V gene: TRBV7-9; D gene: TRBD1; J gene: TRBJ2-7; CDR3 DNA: TGTGCCAGCAGTCCGGACAGGGGTTACGAGCAGTACTTC; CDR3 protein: CASSPDRGYEQYF
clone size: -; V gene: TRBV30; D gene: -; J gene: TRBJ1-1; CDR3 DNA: TGTGCCTGGAGTGTAAGATTAGGGGGGACTGAAGCTTTCTTT; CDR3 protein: CAWSVRLGGTEAFF
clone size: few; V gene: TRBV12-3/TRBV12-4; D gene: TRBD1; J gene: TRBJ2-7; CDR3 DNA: TGTGCCAGTAGGACAGGGGGCTCCTACGAGCAGTACTTC; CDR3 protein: CASRTGGSYEQYF
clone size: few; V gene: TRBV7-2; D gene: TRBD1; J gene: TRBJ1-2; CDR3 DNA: TGTGCCAGCAGCCATAGACAGGGCTTTTTGGATGGCTACACCTTC; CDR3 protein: CASSHRQGFLDGYTF
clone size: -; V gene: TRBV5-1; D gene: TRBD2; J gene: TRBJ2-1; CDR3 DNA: TGCGCCAGCAGGGATTTACTAGCGGGAGTTCACAATGAGCAGTTCTTC; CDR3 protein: CASRDLLAGVHNEQFF
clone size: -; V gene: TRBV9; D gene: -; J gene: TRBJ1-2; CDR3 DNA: TGTGCCAGCAGCGTAGTTCAGAACTATGGCTACACCTTC; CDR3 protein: CASSVVQNYGYTF
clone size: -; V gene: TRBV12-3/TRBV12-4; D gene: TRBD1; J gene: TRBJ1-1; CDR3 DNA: TGTGCCAGCAGACAGGGGGGCACTGAAGCTTTCTTT; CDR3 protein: CASRQGGTEAFF
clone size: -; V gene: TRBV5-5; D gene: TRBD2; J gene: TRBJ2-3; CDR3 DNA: TGTGCCAGCAGCTTGTCTGGGAGAGCGGGAGGATTAGATACGCAGTATTTT; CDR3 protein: CASSLSGRAGGLDTQYF
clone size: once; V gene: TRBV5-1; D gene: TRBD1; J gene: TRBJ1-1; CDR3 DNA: TGCGCCAGCAGCCGGGGGTACAGGGGGCGTATGGCGACTGAAGCTTTCTTT; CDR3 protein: CASSRGYRGRMATEAFF
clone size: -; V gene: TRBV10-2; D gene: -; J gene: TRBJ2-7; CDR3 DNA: TGCGCCAGCAGTGAGTCGGGTGAGCAGTACTTC; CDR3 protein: CASSESGEQYF
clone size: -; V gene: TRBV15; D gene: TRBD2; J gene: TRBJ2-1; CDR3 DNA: TGTGCCACCATCAAAGACCATGGGACTAGCGGGAACGAGCAGTTCTTC; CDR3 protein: CATIKDHGTSGNEQFF
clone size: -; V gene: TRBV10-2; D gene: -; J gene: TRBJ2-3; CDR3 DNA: TGCGCCAGCTCGGGACGGCGCACAGATACGCAGTATTTT; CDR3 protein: CASSGRRTDTQYF
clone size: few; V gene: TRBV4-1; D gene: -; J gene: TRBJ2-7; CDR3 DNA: TGCGCCAGCAGCGAATCGGACAACTCCTACGAGCAGTACTTC; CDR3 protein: CASSESDNSYEQYF
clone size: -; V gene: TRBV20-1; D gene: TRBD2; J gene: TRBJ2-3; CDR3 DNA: TGCAGTGCTACCGGTACTAGCGGGAAAGCGGCAGATACGCAGTATTTT; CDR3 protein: CSATGTSGKAADTQYF
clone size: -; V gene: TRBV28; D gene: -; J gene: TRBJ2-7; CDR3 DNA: TGTGCCAGCAGATCGCCGGGAAGTCACGAGCAGTACTTC; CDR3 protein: CASRSPGSHEQYF
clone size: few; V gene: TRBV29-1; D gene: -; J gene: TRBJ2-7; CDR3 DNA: TGCAGCGTTGCCGGATCCTACGAGCAGTACTTC; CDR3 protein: CSVAGSYEQYF
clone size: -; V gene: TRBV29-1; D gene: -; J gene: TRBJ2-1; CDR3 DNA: TGCAGCGCCCGAGAGGGTATAGAGCAGTTCTTC; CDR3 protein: CSAREGIEQFF
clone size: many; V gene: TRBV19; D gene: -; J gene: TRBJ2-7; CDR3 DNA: TGTGCCAGTAGTATAGACGGCCGAGACTACGAGCAGTACTTC; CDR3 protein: CASSIDGRDYEQYF
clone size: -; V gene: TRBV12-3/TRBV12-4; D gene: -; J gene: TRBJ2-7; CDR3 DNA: TGTGCCAGCAGTTTGGGGGGTCCGTACTACGAGCAGTACTTC; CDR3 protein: CASSLGGPYYEQYF
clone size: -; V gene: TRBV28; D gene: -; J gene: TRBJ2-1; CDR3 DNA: TGTGCCAGCAGTTTACGGGACTTGGCGGAGGCCCCCTCCTACAATGAGCAGTTCTTC; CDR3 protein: CASSLRDLAEAPSYNEQFF
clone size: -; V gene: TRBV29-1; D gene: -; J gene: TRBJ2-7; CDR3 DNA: TGCAGCGTAGAAGAATCCAACCTACCCTACGAGCAGTACTTC; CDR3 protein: CSVEESNLPYEQYF
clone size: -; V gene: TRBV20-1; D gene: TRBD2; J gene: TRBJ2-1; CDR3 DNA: TGCAGTGCGGAGGCCGGGACTAGCACTACAGATGAGCAGTTCTTC; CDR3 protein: CSAEAGTSTTDEQFF
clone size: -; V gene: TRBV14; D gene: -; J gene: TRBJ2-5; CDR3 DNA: TGTGCCAGCAGCCAAGTGGAGCCTAAAACGGGAGAGACCCAGTACTTC; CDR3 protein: CASSQVEPKTGETQYF
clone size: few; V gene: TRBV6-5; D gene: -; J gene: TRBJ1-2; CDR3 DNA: TGTGCCAGCAGTTACTCAGACAGCTCTTTCTATGGCTACACCTTC; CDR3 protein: CASSYSDSSFYGYTF
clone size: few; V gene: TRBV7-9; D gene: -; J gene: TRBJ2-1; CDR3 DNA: TGTGCCAGCAGCTTAGCCGGGGGCAGGATGTACAATGAGCAGTTCTTC; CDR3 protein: CASSLAGGRMYNEQFF
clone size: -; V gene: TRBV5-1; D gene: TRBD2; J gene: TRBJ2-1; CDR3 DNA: TGCGCCAGCAGCCACCCGGGACTAGCGGGCAATGAGCAGTTCTTC; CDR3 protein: CASSHPGLAGNEQFF
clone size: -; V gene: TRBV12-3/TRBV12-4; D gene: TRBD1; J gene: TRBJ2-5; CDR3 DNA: TGTGCCAGCAGTTTAGGGGGGACAGTATCTCAAGAGACCCAGTACTTC; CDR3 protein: CASSLGGTVSQETQYF
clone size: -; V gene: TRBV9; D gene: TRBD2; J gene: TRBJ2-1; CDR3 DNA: TGTGCCAGCAGCGTACGGACTAGCGACAATGAGCAGTTCTTC; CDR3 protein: CASSVRTSDNEQFF
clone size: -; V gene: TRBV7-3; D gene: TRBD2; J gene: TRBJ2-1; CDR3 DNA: TGTGCCAGCAGCTTTCTAGCGGGATCTGCAATGTTGCACAATGAGCAGTTCTTC; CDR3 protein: CASSFLAGSAMLHNEQFF